This T cell receptor (beta chain) was observed in a study of T cells after posttransplantation cyclophosphamide. Points on this clone: Its antigen is unknown.

Broader study findings: Tissue-infiltrating T cells from skin or gut overlapped little with blood T cells. TRB clonality was highly associated with recipient CMV seropositivity and reactivation. Donor-recipient repertoire similarity was low at 1-2 months, rising over year one.

Cyclophosphamide on days +3 and +4 followed busulfan-fludarabine conditioning and a marrow graft. This CDR3 comprises 14 residues. From germline, CDR1 is LGHNA and CDR2 YSLEER. The germline V and J ends were trimmed by 4 bases and 3 bases, with 12 bases remaining between them. The method was immunoSEQ multiplex PCR; TCRdb's version includes in-frame clones alone and lacks a portion of them. The sample includes about 7,600 clones, roughly four fifths of them seen just once. The chain employs TRBV4-3 and TRBJ1-1; the D gene is possibly TRBD1 (6 bases). The sequences come from CD4+ T cells sorted from blood, collected around 1,200 days after allogeneic stem cell transplant with posttransplant cyclophosphamide. The sequence came from a female patient between 40 and 50 years old who received an allogeneic stem cell transplant from a related donor, was CMV-positive, and had no GVHD. A subset of T cells may come from the graft donor. CDR3 bases: TGCGCCAGCAGCCCCAGGGGTCGGGACACTGAAGCTTTCTTT. Its translation is CASSPRGRDTEAFF.